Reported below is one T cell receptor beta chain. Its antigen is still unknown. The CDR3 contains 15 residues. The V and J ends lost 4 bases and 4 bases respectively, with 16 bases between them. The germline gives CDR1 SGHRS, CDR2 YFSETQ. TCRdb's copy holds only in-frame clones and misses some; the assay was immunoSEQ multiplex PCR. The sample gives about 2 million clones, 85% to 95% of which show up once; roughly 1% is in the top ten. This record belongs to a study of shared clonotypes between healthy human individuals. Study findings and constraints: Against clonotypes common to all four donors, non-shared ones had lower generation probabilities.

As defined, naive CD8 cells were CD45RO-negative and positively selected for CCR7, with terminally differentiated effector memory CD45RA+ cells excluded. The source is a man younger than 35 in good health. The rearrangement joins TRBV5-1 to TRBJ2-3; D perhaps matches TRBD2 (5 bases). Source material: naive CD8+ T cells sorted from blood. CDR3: CASSPDPYGADTQYF. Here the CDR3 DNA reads TGCGCCAGCAGCCCCGACCCCTACGGGGCAGATACGCAGTATTTT.